The TCR beta chain described here comes from a study of T cells in Graves' hyperthyroidism and ophthalmopathy. Study-wide points: Ophthalmopathy was predicted by the model a median of about 6.5 months ahead of onset.

Authors of the study amplified TCR beta CDR3 regions from RNA transcripts. With the HTBI primer set, the TCR CDR3 went through a first round of RT-PCR. Each CDR3 protein gets one entry after TCRdb re-called the multiplex PCR reads with MiXCR. The data hold some 360,000 distinct CDR3 sequences, with 15% to 20% observed a single time. The sample holds many counts of this clonotype. Its antigen remains unidentified. This receptor was taken from a woman aged 35 to 49 with Graves' ophthalmopathy. The sequenced sample was blood.

The CDR3 spells CASSRTSGTTNTGELFF. CDR3 bases: TGTGCCAGCAGTAGGACTAGCGGGACTACGAACACCGGGGAGCTGTTTTTT. The chain carries TRBV12-3 or TRBV12-4 and TRBJ2-2; TRBD2 matches 12 bases. V dropped 5 bases and J dropped 0; count of bases not matched to a gene: 4. This CDR3 comprises 17 residues.